The T cell receptor (beta chain) described here comes from a study of cytomegalovirus exposure and HLA in healthy donors. Background on the study: Early released data had around 79 million unique TCRs, all coming from HLA-typed donors. Study conclusions and caveats: Near-uniform donor sequencing depth was presumed by presence/absence analyses.

PCR amplification relied on 60 Vbeta primers (plus 13 Jbeta primers). Generated by immunoSEQ multiplex PCR, the TCRdb table keeps only in-frame clones and is missing some. The sample holds 85,000 to 90,000 clones; 85% to 90% are singletons and the top ten take roughly 2.3%. V lost 4 bases to trimming and J lost 4 bases, with 13 bases between them. Looked up from germline, CDR1 is MNHEY and CDR2 is SMNVEV (reference sequence). The CDR3 is 14 amino acids. A note on this clone: What it recognizes is unknown.

This TCR was recovered from a man younger than 35 in good health and CMV-seronegative. Sequencing input: PBMCs. The chain uses TRBV27 and TRBJ1-1; weak D call: TRBD1 (5 bases). The chain's CDR3 is CASSSSQASTEAFF. DNA of the CDR3: TGTGCCAGCAGTTCCTCACAGGCGAGCACTGAAGCTTTCTTT.